Detailed here is one TCR beta chain. Its target is not known. Per germline, CDR1 SGHVS and CDR2 FQNEAQ. Trimming removed 1 base from V and 4 bases from J, with 7 bases in between. The CDR3 loop spans 14 amino acids. This sample is part of a study of graft-versus-host responses after intestinal transplantation. Points from the study as a whole: The study associated peak circulating GvH clone levels with early post-transplant HvG declines. Graft-donor T cell macrochimerism coincided with high graft-versus-host to host-versus-graft clonal ratios in allografts.

The table came from immunoSEQ multiplex PCR; TCRdb's copy has only in-frame clones and leaves some out. This table holds tens of thousands of clones, roughly nine tenths found once. The specimen comprised PBMCs, sampled 524 days after transplant. The chain recombines TRBV7-8 with TRBJ2-2, with a weak D call TRBD2 (6 bases). This TCR came from a human patient who received an intestinal transplant, so some T cells may come from the graft donor. CDR3 sequence: CASSLETSTGELFF. As DNA, the CDR3 is TGTGCCAGCAGCTTAGAGACTAGCACCGGGGAGCTGTTTTTT.